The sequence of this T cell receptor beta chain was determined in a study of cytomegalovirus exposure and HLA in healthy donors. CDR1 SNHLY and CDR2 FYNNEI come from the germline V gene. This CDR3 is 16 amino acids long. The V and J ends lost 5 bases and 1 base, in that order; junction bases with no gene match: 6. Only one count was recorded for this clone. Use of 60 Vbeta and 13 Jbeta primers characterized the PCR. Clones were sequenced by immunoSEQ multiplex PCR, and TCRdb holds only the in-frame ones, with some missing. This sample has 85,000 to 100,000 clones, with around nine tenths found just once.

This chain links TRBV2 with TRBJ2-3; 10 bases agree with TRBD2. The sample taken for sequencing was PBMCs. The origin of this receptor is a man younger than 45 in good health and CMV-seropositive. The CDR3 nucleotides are TGTGCCAGCAGTCCACGAGCGGGAGGGGGCACAGATACGCAGTATTTT. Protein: CASSPRAGGGTDTQYF.